What follows are 19 T cell receptor beta chains derived from one specimen sequenced in a study of blood T cell repertoires in COVID-19. The data were produced by immunoSEQ multiplex PCR, yet TCRdb's version contains in-frame clones alone and is incomplete. The table includes some 460,000 clones, 75% to 90% detected once. Sequencing was performed on PBMCs or T cells enriched from blood (not recorded which). These receptors were taken from a woman between 18 and 29 years old who had recovered from COVID-19.

The chain recombines TRBV5-6 with TRBJ2-7, with a weak D call TRBD2 (6 bases). This CDR3 spans 15 amino acids. V was shortened by 4 bases and J by 2 bases, with 16 bases between the two germline ends. Per germline, CDR1 SGHDT and CDR2 YYEEEE. The CDR3 is CASSLPGGDPYEQYF. In DNA form, the CDR3 reads TGTGCCAGCAGCCTTCCGGGCGGGGATCCCTACGAGCAGTACTTC.

The CDR3 coding sequence is TGTGCCAGCAGCTGGGGAAACAGGGAGAACACTGAAGCTTTCTTT. This sequence encodes CASSWGNRENTEAFF. The genes are TRBV5-5 and TRBJ1-1, with TRBD1 as a possible D gene (6 bases). This CDR3 has 15 residues. CDR1 and CDR2 from the germline V gene are SGHKS and YYEKEE (reference sequence). Trimming removed 3 bases at V and 1 base at J, with 13 bases between.

The chain joins TRBV11-2 to TRBJ1-1, with D perhaps matching TRBD1 (5 bases). CDR3 size: 15 residues. Germline loops: CDR1 SGHAT, CDR2 FQNNGV. Trimming removed 5 bases at V and 4 bases at J, with 17 bases between. The CDR3 region is CASSPPGLTSTEAFF. The DNA for the CDR3 is TGTGCCAGCAGCCCGCCGGGACTCACGAGCACTGAAGCTTTCTTT.

The chain's CDR3 is CASSDLQGGGYTF. The CDR3, as DNA: TGCGCCAGCAGCGACCTGCAGGGGGGCGGCTACACCTTC. This chain links TRBV5-1 with TRBJ1-2, with 7 bases fitting TRBD1. The CDR3 has 13 amino acids. Trimming took 4 bases from V and 8 from J; bases not matched to a gene: 8. Germline CDR1 and CDR2: SGHRS and YFSETQ. The full variable domain, its missing parts supplied by reference TRBV5-1 and TRBJ1-2, is KAGVTQTPRYLIKTRGQQVTLSCSPISGHRSVSWYQQTPGQGLQFLFEYFSETQRNKGNFPGRFSGRQFSNSRSEMNVSTLELGDSALYLCASSDLQGGGYTFGSGTRLTVV.

The V and J genes are TRBV30 and TRBJ1-1; 9 nucleotides agree with TRBD1. Trimming removed 4 bases from V and 8 bases from J; junction bases left unmatched: 11. The CDR3 loop spans 14 amino acids. Germline CDR1 reads GTSNPN; CDR2 reads SVGIG (reference sequence). CDR3 sequence (DNA): TGTGCCTGGATCCAGCCTACAGGGGGCGCAGAAGCTTTCTTT. This encodes CAWIQPTGGAEAFF.

The chain has TRBV4-1 and TRBJ1-5, with TRBD1 matching 8 bases. The V and J ends lost 3 bases and 9 bases, in that order; junction bases with no gene match: 10. This CDR3 is built from 15 residues. Germline loops: CDR1 MGHRA, CDR2 YSYEKL. In nucleotides, the CDR3 is TGCGCCAGCAGCCACGCCCTCAGGGACAGGCGGCCCCAGCATTTT. Translating it yields CASSHALRDRRPQHF.

The CDR3 sequence is CASSSRQGADYGYTF. Here the CDR3 DNA reads TGTGCCAGCTCATCTCGACAGGGGGCGGACTATGGCTACACCTTC. This chain joins TRBV18 and TRBJ1-2; TRBD1 matches 10 bases. The J segment lost 3 bases and the V segment lost 5 bases, leaving 6 bases of the junction unmatched. CDR3 length: 15 residues. Germline V CDR1 and CDR2: KGHSH, LQKENI.

The chain couples TRBV6-4 to TRBJ2-1; D not resolved. CDR1 and CDR2 from the germline V gene are MRHNA and SNTAGT. Deletions cut 8 bases from V and 4 bases from J, with 6 bases between. CDR3 length: 11 residues. The CDR3 nucleotides read TGTGCCAGCCCCGTTTACAATGAGCAGTTCTTC. Its translation: CASPVYNEQFF.

The chain has TRBV28 and TRBJ1-6; D might be TRBD1 (6 bases). The CDR3 is 14 residues long. Trimming stripped 7 bases from V and 6 bases from J, with 13 bases between. Per germline, CDR1 MDHEN and CDR2 SYDVKM. In DNA form, the CDR3 reads TGTGCCAGCATGCCGGGCAGGGGTAATTCACCCCTCCACTTT. Its protein product is CASMPGRGNSPLHF. Combining the CDR3 with reference TRBV28 and TRBJ1-6 gives the whole variable domain DVKVTQSSRYLVKRTGEKVFLECVQDMDHENMFWYRQDPGLGLRLIYFSYDVKMKEKGDIPEGYSVSREKKERFSLILESASTNQTSMYLCASMPGRGNSPLHFGNGTRLTVT.

This chain uses TRBV28 with TRBJ1-1; the D is unclear. V shed 6 bases and J shed 1 base, with 9 bases lying between them. The CDR3 consists of 13 residues. CDR1 is MDHEN, CDR2 SYDVKM, per germline. The CDR3 region has the DNA TGTGCCAGCAGGGAAACAGCGAACACTGAAGCTTTCTTT. Amino acids: CASRETANTEAFF.

This chain joins TRBV12-5 and TRBJ1-4, with 8 bases that match TRBD1. This CDR3 comprises 14 residues. From germline, CDR1 is LGHNT and CDR2 FRNRAP. J was trimmed by 8 bases and V by 7 bases; bases with no gene match: 9. CDR3 sequence (DNA): TGTGCTAGTGCCCTTGACAGGGGAGGGGAAAAACTGTTTTTT. This sequence encodes CASALDRGGEKLFF.

The gene calls are TRBV7-3 and TRBJ1-1; a weak D match, TRBD1 (6 bases). Germline values: CDR1 SGHTA, CDR2 FQGTGA. With 4 bases removed from V and 1 base from J, the gap between germline ends came to 10 bases. This CDR3 contains 14 residues. In DNA, the CDR3 is TGTGCCAGCAGCTCACAGGGAACGAACACTGAAGCTTTCTTT. Protein: CASSSQGTNTEAFF.

The CDR3 bases are TGTGCCAGCAGTCTGGGGAGGACTTCGACCTACGAGCAGTACTTC. As protein: CASSLGRTSTYEQYF. The chain uses TRBV2 and TRBJ2-7; D may be TRBD2 (6 bases). With 5 bases removed from V and 2 bases from J, the gap between germline ends came to 16 bases. The length of the CDR3 is 15 residues. CDR1 is SNHLY and CDR2 is FYNNEI in the germline V gene. Drawing the rest from reference TRBV2 and TRBJ2-7, the complete variable domain is EPEVTQTPSHQVTQMGQEVILRCVPISNHLYFYWYRQILGQKVEFLVSFYNNEISEKSEIFDDQFSVERPDGSNFTLKIRSTKLEDSAMYFCASSLGRTSTYEQYFGPGTRLTVT.

This chain links TRBV4-1 with TRBJ2-7; tentative D call: TRBD1 (6 bases). CDR1 is MGHRA and CDR2 is YSYEKL in the germline V gene. Trimming shortened V by 1 base and J by 2 bases, and 15 bases separated the two germline ends. This CDR3 has 16 residues. The CDR3 DNA sequence: TGCGCCAGCAGCCAAGCCTCCCCAGGGGTCGCCTACGAGCAGTACTTC. It translates to CASSQASPGVAYEQYF.

The genes are TRBV30 and TRBJ1-1, with 7 nucleotides matching TRBD1. The V and J ends lost 2 bases and 0 bases, in that order; junction bases with no gene match: 9. This CDR3 region has 16 residues. Germline CDR1 GTSNPN, CDR2 SVGIG (reference sequence). CDR3 DNA sequence: TGTGCCTGGAGTACTCCAGGGGGAGAGATGAACACTGAAGCTTTCTTT. Its translation is CAWSTPGGEMNTEAFF.

The chain joins TRBV4-1 to TRBJ2-7; TRBD1 agrees at 7 bases. The length of the CDR3 is 15 residues. After removal of 4 bases from V and 0 bases from J, the junction contained 6 bases not matched to a gene. Germline loops: CDR1 MGHRA, CDR2 YSYEKL. Here the CDR3 reads CASSPYWDSSYEQYF. CDR3 sequence (DNA): TGCGCCAGCAGCCCATACTGGGACAGCTCCTACGAGCAGTACTTC.

The CDR3 loop is CASSLGTAFQETQYF. CDR3 DNA: TGTGCCAGCAGCTTGGGGACAGCATTTCAAGAGACCCAGTACTTC. This rearrangement joins TRBV5-8 to TRBJ2-5, with D possibly matching TRBD1 (6 bases). Germline CDR1 reads SGHTS; CDR2 reads YDEGEE. CDR3 length: 15 residues. V was pared by 0 bases and J by 2 bases, with 11 bases between.

The J gene is TRBJ2-7, the V gene TRBV2, with D possibly TRBD1 on 5 matching bases. The CDR3 has 13 residues. V lost 4 bases, J lost 1 base, and 8 bases lay in between. Germline V gives CDR1 SNHLY, CDR2 FYNNEI. CDR3 sequence: CASSASGSYEQYF. The CDR3 DNA follows: TGTGCCAGCAGTGCCTCAGGGTCCTACGAGCAGTACTTC.

The chain links TRBV19 to TRBJ1-5, with D tentatively TRBD1 (5 bases). CDR1 is LNHDA, CDR2 SQIVND, per germline (reference sequence). The CDR3 extends over 16 amino acids. The V end was cut by 3 bases, the J end by 3 bases, with 15 bases between. CDR3 sequence (DNA): TGTGCCAGTAGTATTCTGACAGCTAACTCCAATCAGCCCCAGCATTTT. It codes for CASSILTANSNQPQHF.